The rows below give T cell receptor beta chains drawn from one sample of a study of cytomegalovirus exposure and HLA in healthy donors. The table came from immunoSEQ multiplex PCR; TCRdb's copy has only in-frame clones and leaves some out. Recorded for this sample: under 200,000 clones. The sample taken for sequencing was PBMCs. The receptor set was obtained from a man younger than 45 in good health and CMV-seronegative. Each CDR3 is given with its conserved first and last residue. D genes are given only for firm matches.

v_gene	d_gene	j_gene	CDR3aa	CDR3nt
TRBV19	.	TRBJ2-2	CASSSGGELFF	TGTGCCAGTAGTAGCGGCGGGGAGCTGTTTTTT
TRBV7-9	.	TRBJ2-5	CASSLLLPRLETQYF	TGTGCCAGCAGCCTCCTTCTCCCCAGGCTTGAGACCCAGTACTTC
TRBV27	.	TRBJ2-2	CASKPGQSTGELFF	TGTGCCAGCAAACCCGGACAGAGCACCGGGGAGCTGTTTTTT
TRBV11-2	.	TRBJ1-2	CASSPDSSLVGYTF	TGTGCCAGCAGCCCGGACAGTTCCCTCGTTGGCTACACCTTC
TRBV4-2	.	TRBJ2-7	CASSQDDEASEQYF	TGTGCCAGCAGCCAAGATGACGAGGCCTCCGAGCAGTACTTC
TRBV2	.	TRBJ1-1	CASSGWGESFF	TGTGCCAGCAGTGGTTGGGGGGAGTCTTTCTTT
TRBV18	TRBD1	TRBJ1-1	CASSPTGQGGTEAFF	TGTGCCAGCTCACCCACGGGACAGGGAGGCACTGAAGCTTTCTTT
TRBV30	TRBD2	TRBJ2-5	CAWSVGGRAEETQYF	TGTGCCTGGAGTGTAGGCGGGAGGGCCGAAGAGACCCAGTACTTC
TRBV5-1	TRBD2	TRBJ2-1	CASSLESGVYNEQFF	TGCGCCAGCAGCTTGGAGAGCGGGGTCTACAATGAGCAGTTCTTC
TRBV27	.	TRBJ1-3	CASSLPSGFRSGNTIYF	TGTGCCAGCAGTTTACCGAGCGGTTTTCGCTCTGGAAACACCATATATTTT
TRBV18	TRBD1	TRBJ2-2	CASSPLEMTGITGELFF	TGTGCCAGCTCACCACTCGAGATGACAGGGATCACCGGGGAGCTGTTTTTT
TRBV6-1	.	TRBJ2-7	CATRPSAGEAYF	TGTGCCACCCGTCCCTCGGCGGGTGAAGCGTACTTC
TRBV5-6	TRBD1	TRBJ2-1	CASSLVRQGNGEQFF	TGTGCCAGCAGCCTTGTGCGACAGGGTAACGGTGAGCAGTTCTTC
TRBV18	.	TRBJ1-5	CASSPPSSGGNQPQHF	TGTGCCAGCTCACCACCGAGTTCAGGGGGCAATCAGCCCCAGCATTTT
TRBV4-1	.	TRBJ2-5	CASSQAGTQETQYF	TGCGCCAGCAGCCAAGCCGGGACACAAGAGACCCAGTACTTC
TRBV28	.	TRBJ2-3	CASSLRGTDTQYF	TGTGCCAGCAGTTTGCGGGGCACAGATACGCAGTATTTT
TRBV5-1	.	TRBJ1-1	CASSLEGGTEAFF	TGCGCCAGCAGCTTGGAAGGGGGCACTGAAGCTTTCTTT
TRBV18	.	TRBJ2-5	CASSPAYREETQYF	TGTGCCAGCTCACCGGCCTACAGAGAAGAGACCCAGTACTTC
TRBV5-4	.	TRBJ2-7	CASSSQANSYEQYF	TGTGCCAGCAGCTCGCAGGCGAACTCCTACGAGCAGTACTTC
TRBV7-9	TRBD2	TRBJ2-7	CASSLRGLADSSYEQYF	TGTGCCAGCAGCTTGAGGGGACTAGCGGATAGCTCCTACGAGCAGTACTTC
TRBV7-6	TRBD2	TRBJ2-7	CASSLAGGSSGRSYEQYF	TGTGCCAGCAGCTTAGCGGGTGGGTCTAGCGGGAGGTCCTACGAGCAGTACTTC
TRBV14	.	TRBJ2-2	CASSQDDLRIPSTGELFF	TGTGCCAGCAGCCAAGACGACCTGCGGATCCCTTCCACCGGGGAGCTGTTTTTT
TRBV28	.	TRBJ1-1	CASTLGGGSVAFF	TGTGCCAGCACCCTGGGAGGGGGAAGTGTCGCTTTCTTT
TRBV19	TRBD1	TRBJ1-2	CASRTLQGADGYTF	TGTGCCAGTAGGACGCTACAGGGGGCGGATGGCTACACCTTC
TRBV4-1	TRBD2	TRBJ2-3	CASSQSPGGFTDTQYF	TGCGCCAGCAGCCAATCCCCGGGAGGATTCACAGATACGCAGTATTTT
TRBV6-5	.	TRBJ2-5	CASSPPGSGETQYF	TGTGCCAGCAGTCCACCGGGGAGCGGAGAGACCCAGTACTTC
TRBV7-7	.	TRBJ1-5	CASSLDSGQPQHF	TGTGCCAGCAGCTTAGATTCGGGTCAGCCCCAGCATTTT
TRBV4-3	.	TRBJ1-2	CASSPGRGTNGYTF	TGCGCCAGCAGCCCGGGTCGGGGAACGAATGGCTACACCTTC
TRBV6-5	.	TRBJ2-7	CASSYDSRWYF	TGTGCCAGCAGTTATGACTCACGGTGGTACTTC
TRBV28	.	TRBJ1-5	CASSLPDFWQPQHF	TGTGCCAGCAGTTTGCCAGACTTTTGGCAGCCCCAGCATTTT
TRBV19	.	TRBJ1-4	CASSTQSEKLFF	TGTGCCAGTAGTACCCAGTCGGAAAAACTGTTTTTT
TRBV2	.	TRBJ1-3	CASSRDRNTIYF	TGTGCCAGCAGTAGAGATCGAAACACCATATATTTT
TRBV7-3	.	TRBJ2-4	CASSPQGGRKYF	TGTGCCAGCAGCCCCCAGGGAGGTAGGAAGTACTTC
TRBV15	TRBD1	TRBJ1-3	CATSPEIQGAQRTIYF	TGTGCCACCAGCCCAGAGATACAGGGGGCCCAACGCACCATATATTTT
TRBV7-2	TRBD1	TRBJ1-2	CASSPRTGGGGYTF	TGTGCCAGCAGCCCGAGGACAGGGGGCGGAGGCTACACCTTC
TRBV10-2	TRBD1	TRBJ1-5	CASSELQGQPQHF	TGCGCCAGCAGTGAACTACAGGGGCAGCCCCAGCATTTT
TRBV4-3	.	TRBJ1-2	CASSQERGNYGYTF	TGCGCCAGCAGCCAAGAAAGAGGAAACTATGGCTACACCTTC
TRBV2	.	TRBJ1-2	CASSPGTFSYGYTF	TGTGCCAGCAGCCCCGGGACATTTAGCTATGGCTACACCTTC
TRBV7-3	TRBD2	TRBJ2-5	CASSSLAGTRETQYF	TGTGCCAGCAGCTCGCTAGCGGGAACCAGGGAGACCCAGTACTTC
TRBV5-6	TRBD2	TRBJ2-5	CASRGGAQETQYF	TGTGCCAGCAGGGGAGGGGCCCAAGAGACCCAGTACTTC
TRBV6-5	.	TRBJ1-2	CASSTGGYGYTF	TGTGCCAGCTCGACGGGTGGGTATGGCTACACCTTC
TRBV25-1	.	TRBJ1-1	CASSEYNGAPFF	TGTGCCAGCAGTGAATATAATGGGGCGCCTTTCTTT
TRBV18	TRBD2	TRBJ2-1	CASSLGLAGGVSYNEQFF	TGTGCCAGCTCACTAGGGTTAGCGGGCGGGGTCTCCTACAATGAGCAGTTCTTC
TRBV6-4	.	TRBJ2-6	CASSSVGDHNVLTF	TGTGCCAGCTCGAGCGTCGGTGATCACAACGTCCTGACTTTC
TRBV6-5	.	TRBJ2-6	CASSYSIGAGANVLTF	TGTGCCAGCAGTTACTCGATCGGGGCTGGGGCCAACGTCCTGACTTTC
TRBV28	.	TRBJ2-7	CASVSGLNSYEQYF	TGTGCCAGCGTTTCGGGACTTAACTCCTACGAGCAGTACTTC
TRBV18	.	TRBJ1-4	CASSPRQATNEKLFF	TGTGCCAGCTCACCAAGGCAGGCAACTAATGAAAAACTGTTTTTT
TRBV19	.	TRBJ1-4	CASSTTEAATNEKLFF	TGTGCCAGTAGTACTACAGAAGCTGCAACTAATGAAAAACTGTTTTTT
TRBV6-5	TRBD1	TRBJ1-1	CASSSPDRGDTEAFF	TGTGCCAGCAGTTCCCCGGACAGGGGGGACACTGAAGCTTTCTTT
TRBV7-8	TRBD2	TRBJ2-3	CASSLRISGGPGGTDTQYF	TGTGCCAGCAGCTTACGCATATCGGGAGGGCCGGGAGGCACAGATACGCAGTATTTT
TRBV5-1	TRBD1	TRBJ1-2	CASSTEGQEGYTF	TGCGCCAGCAGCACCGAAGGACAGGAAGGCTACACCTTC
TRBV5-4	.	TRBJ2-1	CASSLGSESIDEQFF	TGTGCCAGCAGCCTCGGGAGTGAATCGATTGATGAGCAGTTCTTC
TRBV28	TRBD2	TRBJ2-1	CASAGGGGLVNNEQFF	TGTGCCAGCGCGGGGGGTGGGGGACTAGTGAACAATGAGCAGTTCTTC
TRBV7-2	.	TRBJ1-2	CAIVTTSSYGYTF	TGTGCCATCGTGACCACCTCTAGCTATGGCTACACCTTC
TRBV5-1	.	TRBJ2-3	CASSFPSTDTQYF	TGCGCCAGCAGCTTCCCGAGCACAGATACGCAGTATTTT
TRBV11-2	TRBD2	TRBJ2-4	CASSYLAGSVQYF	TGTGCCAGCAGCTATTTAGCGGGATCGGTTCAGTACTTC
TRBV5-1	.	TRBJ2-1	CASSPPGAHNEQFF	TGCGCCAGCAGCCCCCCGGGAGCTCACAATGAGCAGTTCTTC